This entry describes one T cell receptor beta chain. Antigen specificity is unknown. The data belong to a study of siplizumab effects on memory and regulatory T cells. It was approximately 9.8 x 10^4 TCR templates that were assayed per sample. Sequencing was performed with immunoSEQ multiplex PCR; in TCRdb, only in-frame clones are kept and a portion is missing. The data show about 55,000 clones, under 98% seen once. Overall study findings and caveats: Naive T cells looked more diverse than memory cells, and they looked like major contributors to the alloresponse. Proliferating Tregs from siplizumab cultures lacked functional confirmation of suppression.

This receptor was obtained from a human donor in good health. Sequenced material: naive CD4+ T cells sorted from blood.

The CDR3 DNA reads TGCGCCAGCAGCTTGTCCGGGACAGGGAGGGATGAGCAGTTCTTC. It translates to CASSLSGTGRDEQFF. This chain uses TRBV5-1 with TRBJ2-1, with 9 nucleotides matching TRBD1. Unmatched junction bases numbered 7, after V lost 1 base and J lost 8 bases. The germline gives CDR1 SGHRS, CDR2 YFSETQ. This CDR3 region has 15 residues. The full variable domain, with the rest looked up from reference TRBV5-1 and TRBJ2-1, is KAGVTQTPRYLIKTRGQQVTLSCSPISGHRSVSWYQQTPGQGLQFLFEYFSETQRNKGNFPGRFSGRQFSNSRSEMNVSTLELGDSALYLCASSLSGTGRDEQFFGPGTRLTVL.